The 21 T cell receptor beta chains below all came from one sample that was sequenced in a study of CD8+CD57+ T cells in acquired aplastic anemia (dated by TCRdb to between 2018 and 2020). The patients picked for sequencing were ones in whom flow cytometry had shown an expansion of CD8+CD57+ cells. The sequencer was an Illumina HiSeq 2000. Genomic DNA served as template for TCR beta VDJ combination and CDR3 sequence profiling. In-frame beta chains were kept once TCRdb had trimmed the public reads at Q25 with fastp and called clones with MiXCR. All rows with the same CDR3 protein become a single entry with the most common DNA and genes. This sample gives approximately 200,000 distinct CDR3 sequences in total; almost 50% of them show up just once. The ten largest clonotypes hold 20% of the sample. The sequenced material came from sorted CD4+, CD8+, or CD8+CD57+ T cells (not recorded which) from PBMCs. The origin of the receptors is a human donor with aplastic anemia.

This clonotype was seen once. The chain uses TRBV6-5 and TRBJ1-2; 7 bases are shared with TRBD1. The CDR3 runs 15 residues. With V trimmed by 7 bases and J by 4 bases, 12 bases remained unmatched. CDR1 and CDR2 (germline): MNHEY, SVGAGI. CDR3 sequence (DNA): TGTGCCAGCACCAACAGGGGCCCTGGTGGCTATGGCTACACCTTC. This codes for CASTNRGPGGYGYTF.

The CDR3 coding sequence is TGTGCCAGCAGCTGGGATGGGCGTACTGAAGCTTTCTTT. Translation: CASSWDGRTEAFF. J is TRBJ1-1 and V is TRBV5-6; D is unclear. Trimming pared 3 bases from V and 5 bases from J, leaving 11 bases between. The CDR3 sequence is 13 residues long. CDR1 and CDR2 from the germline V gene are SGHDT and YYEEEE.

The table lists this clonotype with many counts. The chain recombines TRBV6-6 with TRBJ1-4; D not certain. Trimming shortened V by 5 bases and J by 6 bases, and 10 bases separated the two germline ends. The CDR3 is 13 amino acids. Germline V gene sequence: CDR1 MNHNY, CDR2 SVGAGI (reference sequence). The CDR3 bases are TGTGCCAGCAGTGAAAAGGAGTATGAAAAACTGTTTTTT. It encodes CASSEKEYEKLFF.

Details on this clonotype: It may be a read error: a sequence one base away is much more abundant. The rearrangement uses TRBV12-3 or TRBV12-4 and TRBJ1-3; TRBD1 matches at 7 bases. The CDR3 contains 14 residues. The CDR3 DNA is TGTGCCAGCAGTTTGGGGACAGTTGGAAGCACCATATATTTT. Protein product: CASSLGTVGSTIYF.

The rearrangement joins TRBV6-5 to TRBJ1-2; D is uncertain. The CDR3 runs to 17 residues. Trimming took off 6 bases at V and 3 bases at J, with 23 bases between the two ends. The germline gives CDR1 MNHEY, CDR2 SVGAGI. Here the CDR3 DNA reads TGTGCCAGCAGCAAGATAGGGTCTAGCGGTGGGGACTATGGCTACACCTTC. Translating it yields CASSKIGSSGGDYGYTF.

This clonotype appeared many times. The V call is TRBV10-3, the J call TRBJ2-1; 14 positions match TRBD2. CDR3 size: 15 residues. V gave up 11 bases and J gave up 4 bases; unmatched junction bases: 7. Germline V gene sequence: CDR1 ENHRY, CDR2 SYGVKD. CDR3 residues: CAGGTSGGPYNEQFF. The CDR3 DNA reads TGTGCCGGAGGGACTAGCGGGGGCCCTTACAATGAGCAGTTCTTC.

This clonotype was counted at least ten times. The CDR3 loop reads CASSQAQNTDTQYF. CDR3 nucleotide sequence: TGTGCCAGCAGCCAGGCGCAGAACACAGATACGCAGTATTTT. The chain joins TRBV7-9 to TRBJ2-3; no clear D. The CDR3 runs to 14 residues. Trimming removed 5 bases from V and 2 bases from J, with 11 bases in between. Germline assignment: CDR1 SEHNR and CDR2 FQNEAQ (reference sequence).

This clonotype came up a few times. The chain employs TRBV7-2 and TRBJ2-7; no clear D. The germline V gene has CDR1 SGHTA and CDR2 FQGNSA. The CDR3 totals 16 residues. The V and J ends lost 0 bases and 4 bases respectively, with 16 bases between them. CDR3 DNA sequence: TGTGCCAGCAGCTTAGCTCCTACCACCTACTTATACGAGCAGTACTTC. Its translation is CASSLAPTTYLYEQYF.

This clonotype came up a few times. The V gene is TRBV19, the J gene TRBJ1-1; a possible D gene is TRBD1 (6 bases). The germline V and J ends were trimmed by 3 bases and 3 bases, with 26 bases remaining between them. Per germline, CDR1 LNHDA and CDR2 SQIVND (reference sequence). The CDR3 contains 19 residues. CDR3 amino acids: CASSIGTWGAVVRDTEAFF. CDR3 in DNA: TGTGCCAGTAGTATTGGTACCTGGGGGGCGGTCGTTAGAGACACTGAAGCTTTCTTT.

V is TRBV14 and J is TRBJ1-2; D uncertain. Per the germline V gene, CDR1 is SGHDN and CDR2 is FVKESK. The CDR3 consists of 16 residues. V dropped 4 bases and J dropped 6 bases, with 21 bases sitting between them. The CDR3 nucleotides are TGTGCCAGCAGCCTACTCGGGTGGCCAGAGGTGGATGGCTACACCTTC. The encoded protein is CASSLLGWPEVDGYTF.

The chain is built from TRBV5-1 and TRBJ2-1; 13 bases match TRBD2. The germline gives CDR1 SGHRS, CDR2 YFSETQ. The V and J ends lost 0 bases and 9 bases, in that order; junction bases with no gene match: 6. The CDR3 length is 16 residues. Here the CDR3 reads CASSLDAGLAGTEQFF. DNA of the CDR3: TGCGCCAGCAGCTTGGATGCGGGACTAGCGGGGACTGAGCAGTTCTTC.

This clonotype was observed a handful of times. J is TRBJ2-1 and V is TRBV4-1; 11 bases are a match to TRBD2. V shed 4 bases and J 7 bases; nucleotides not matched to a gene: 9. The germline V gene encodes CDR1 MGHRA and CDR2 YSYEKL. This CDR3 is 16 amino acids long. The CDR3 loop reads CASSLVSGGAGNEQFF. In DNA form, the CDR3 reads TGCGCCAGCAGCCTCGTTAGCGGGGGGGCTGGGAATGAGCAGTTCTTC.

This rearrangement joins TRBV10-3 to TRBJ2-3; the D is unclear. V lost 11 bases and J lost 0, with 12 bases in between. The CDR3 length is 13 residues. CDR1 is ENHRY, CDR2 SYGVKD, per germline. The CDR3 protein is CAVQAYSTDTQYF. CDR3 in DNA: TGTGCCGTCCAAGCGTACAGCACAGATACGCAGTATTTT.

The rearrangement links TRBV6-1 to TRBJ1-2; a possible D gene is TRBD1 (5 bases). The CDR3 covers 14 residues. V dropped 2 bases and J dropped 7 bases, with 14 bases sitting between them. Per germline, CDR1 MNHNS and CDR2 SASEGT. CDR3 protein: CASSEMGGSGGYTF. DNA for the CDR3: TGTGCCAGCAGTGAAATGGGGGGATCAGGTGGCTACACCTTC.

Turning to this clonotype: A much larger clonotype is one base distant, so this may be a read error. The chain employs TRBV5-1 and TRBJ1-3, with TRBD1 matching 7 bases. The CDR3 covers 15 residues. J gave up 5 bases and V 0 bases, and 5 bases lay outside the gene matches. Germline values: CDR1 SGHRS, CDR2 YFSETQ. In nucleotides, the CDR3 is TGCGCCAGCAGCTTGGCCTCGGGACAGAGAAACACCATATATTTT. Translating gives CASSLASGQRNTIYF.

Only a few counts were recorded for this clonotype. A read error is possible here, since a much larger clone lies one base away. The chain is built from TRBV7-2 and TRBJ1-6; D is possibly TRBD1 (5 bases). V lost 4 bases to trimming and J lost 4 bases, with 23 bases between them. From germline, CDR1 is SGHTA and CDR2 FQGNSA. CDR3 size: 19 residues. The CDR3 region is CASSSTRPGAWDYNSPLHF. Written as DNA, the CDR3 is TGTGCCAGCAGCTCCACGCGTCCTGGGGCATGGGATTATAATTCACCCCTCCACTTT.

This clonotype was seen a handful of times. The chain is built from TRBV19 and TRBJ2-1; 8 bases line up with TRBD2. Germline V CDR1 and CDR2: LNHDA, SQIVND (reference sequence). Trimming removed 6 bases from V and 12 bases from J; junction bases left unmatched: 13. This CDR3 is built from 14 residues. The CDR3 is CASRGSGGGGGQFF. In DNA form, the CDR3 reads TGTGCCAGTAGAGGGTCGGGGGGGGGGGGCGGGCAGTTCTTC.

This clonotype showed up many times. The chain couples TRBV6-1 to TRBJ2-7, with 7 nucleotides matching TRBD1. The V gene's germline CDR1 is MNHNS and CDR2 SASEGT. The CDR3 consists of 15 residues. The V gene end was trimmed by 6 bases and the J gene end by 5 bases; junction bases not matched to a gene: 13. CDR3 in amino acids: CASRALTNRGHEQYF. CDR3 DNA sequence: TGTGCCAGCAGAGCCCTTACGAACAGGGGCCACGAGCAGTACTTC.

V usage is TRBV9 and J usage is TRBJ2-3; TRBD2 might be the D (6 bases). CDR1 SGDLS and CDR2 YYNGEE come from the germline V gene. Between the trimmed V and J ends, which lost 4 bases and 0 bases, there was a span of 9 bases. The CDR3 sequence is 14 residues long. This CDR3 is CASSQGTSTDTQYF. The CDR3 DNA reads TGTGCCAGCAGCCAAGGGACTAGCACAGATACGCAGTATTTT.

The rearrangement uses TRBV18 and TRBJ2-7; possible D gene TRBD1, 5 bases. Trimming took off 6 bases at V and 6 bases at J, with 21 bases between the two ends. CDR1 and CDR2 from the germline V gene are KGHSH and LQKENI. This CDR3 has 15 amino acids. The CDR3 reads CASSATSEPGIEQYF. The DNA for the CDR3 is TGTGCCAGCTCCGCCACCAGTGAGCCAGGGATCGAGCAGTACTTC.

The chain combines TRBV6-5 with TRBJ1-1; D gene unclear. The CDR3 sequence is 11 residues long. The V gene's germline CDR1 is MNHEY and CDR2 SVGAGI. V lost 5 bases to trimming and J lost 1 base, with 2 bases between them. The CDR3 nucleotides are TGTGCCAGCAGTACGAACACTGAAGCTTTCTTT. Encoded protein: CASSTNTEAFF.